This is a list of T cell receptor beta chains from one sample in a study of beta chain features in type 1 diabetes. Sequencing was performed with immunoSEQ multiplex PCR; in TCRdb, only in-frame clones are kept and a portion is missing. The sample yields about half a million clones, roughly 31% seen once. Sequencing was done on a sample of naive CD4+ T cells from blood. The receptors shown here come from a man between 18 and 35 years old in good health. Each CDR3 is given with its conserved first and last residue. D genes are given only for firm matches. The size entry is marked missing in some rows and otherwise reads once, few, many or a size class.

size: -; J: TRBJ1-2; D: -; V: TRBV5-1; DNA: TGCGCCAGCAGCTTGGTAGGCGCATTTGGCTATGGCTACACCTTC; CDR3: CASSLVGAFGYGYTF
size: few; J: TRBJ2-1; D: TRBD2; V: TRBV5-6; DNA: TGTGCCAGCAGCTTGGAGGTAGCGGGAGGGACGGATGAGCAGTTCTTC; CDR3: CASSLEVAGGTDEQFF
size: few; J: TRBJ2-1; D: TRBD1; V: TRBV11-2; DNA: TGTGCCAGCAGCTGGACAGGAGTCAATGAGCAGTTCTTC; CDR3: CASSWTGVNEQFF
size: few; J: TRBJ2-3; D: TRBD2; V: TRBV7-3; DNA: TGTGCCAGCAGCTCCCTAGCGGCCACAGATACGCAGTATTTT; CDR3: CASSSLAATDTQYF
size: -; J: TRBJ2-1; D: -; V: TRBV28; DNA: TGTGCCAGCACCTCCCCAGGGTTACCCTACAATGAGCAGTTCTTC; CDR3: CASTSPGLPYNEQFF
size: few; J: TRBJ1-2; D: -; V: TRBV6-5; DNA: TGTGCCAGCAGCCGGGATCCGCCCCGCGGCTACACCTTC; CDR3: CASSRDPPRGYTF
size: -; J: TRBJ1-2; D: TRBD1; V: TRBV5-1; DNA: TGCGCCAGCAGCGAGGGGACAGAGGGAGGCTACACCTTC; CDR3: CASSEGTEGGYTF
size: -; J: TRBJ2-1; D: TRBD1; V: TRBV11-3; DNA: TGTGCCAGCAGCCGGACAGGCTCCTACAATGAGCAGTTCTTC; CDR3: CASSRTGSYNEQFF
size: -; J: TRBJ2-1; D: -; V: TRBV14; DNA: TGTGCCAGCAGCCAAGATTTGGGCAGCCACTACAATGAGCAGTTCTTC; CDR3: CASSQDLGSHYNEQFF
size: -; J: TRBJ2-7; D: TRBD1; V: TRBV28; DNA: TGTGCCAGCAGTGATCAGGGGGTAAGCTCCTACGAGCAGTACTTC; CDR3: CASSDQGVSSYEQYF
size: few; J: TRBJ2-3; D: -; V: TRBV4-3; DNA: TGCGCCAGCAGCCAAGCGGGCGGACGCCGTGGCACAGATACGCAGTATTTT; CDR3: CASSQAGGRRGTDTQYF
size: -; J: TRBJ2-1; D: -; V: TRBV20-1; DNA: TGCAGTGTTTACAAAAATGAGCAGTTCTTC; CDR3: CSVYKNEQFF
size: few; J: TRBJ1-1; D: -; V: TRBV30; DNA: TGTGCCTGGAGTGTCGGGCAGAACACTGAAGCTTTCTTT; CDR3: CAWSVGQNTEAFF
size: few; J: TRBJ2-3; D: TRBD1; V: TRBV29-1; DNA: TGCAGCGCCCTCCGACAGGGTAGTTGGACAGATACGCAGTATTTT; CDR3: CSALRQGSWTDTQYF
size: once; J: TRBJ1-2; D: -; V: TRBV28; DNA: TGTGCCAGCAGCTTCCAGGGTTATGGCTACACCTTC; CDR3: CASSFQGYGYTF
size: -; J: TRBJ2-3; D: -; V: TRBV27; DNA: TGTGCCAGCAGTTCCCCCTCCGGGACAGATACGCAGTATTTT; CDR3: CASSSPSGTDTQYF
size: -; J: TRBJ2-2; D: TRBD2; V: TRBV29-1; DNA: TGCAGCGCTGGACTAGCGAAAACCGGGGAGCTGTTTTTT; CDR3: CSAGLAKTGELFF
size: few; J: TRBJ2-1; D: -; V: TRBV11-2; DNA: TGTGCCAGCACGGCCGGGGGGCCCTACAATGAGCAGTTCTTC; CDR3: CASTAGGPYNEQFF
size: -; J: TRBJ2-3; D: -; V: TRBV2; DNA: TGTGCCAGCAGTTCCGGGGATACGCAGTATTTT; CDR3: CASSSGDTQYF
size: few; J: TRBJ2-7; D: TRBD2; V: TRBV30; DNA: TGTGCCTGGAGTCCCTTCCGGGCGGGAGCATCGTACTTC; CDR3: CAWSPFRAGASYF
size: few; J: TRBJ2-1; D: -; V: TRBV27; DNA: TGTGCCAGCAGTTTACAGGGTTACTCCTACAATGAGCAGTTCTTC; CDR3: CASSLQGYSYNEQFF
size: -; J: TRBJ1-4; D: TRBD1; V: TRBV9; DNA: TGTGCCAGCAGCGTAGCTAGGGACAGGGGAAATGAAAAACTGTTTTTT; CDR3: CASSVARDRGNEKLFF
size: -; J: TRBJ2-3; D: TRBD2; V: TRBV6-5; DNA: TGTGCCAGCAGTTACGGGGCGGGAGGAACAGATACGCAGTATTTT; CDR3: CASSYGAGGTDTQYF
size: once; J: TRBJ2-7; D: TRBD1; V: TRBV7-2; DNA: TGTGCCAGCAGCGCGGACAGGGGACCAACCTACGAGCAGTACTTC; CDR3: CASSADRGPTYEQYF
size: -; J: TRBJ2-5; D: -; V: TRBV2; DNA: TGTGCCAGCAGTGAAAACAGCCAAGAGACCCAGTACTTC; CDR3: CASSENSQETQYF
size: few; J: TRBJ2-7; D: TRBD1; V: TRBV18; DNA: TGTGCCAGCACACTAGACAGGGGTCTATACGAGCAGTACTTC; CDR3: CASTLDRGLYEQYF
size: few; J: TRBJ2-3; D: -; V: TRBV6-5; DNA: TGTGCCAGCAGTTACCTGGACCAACGAGGCACAGATACGCAGTATTTT; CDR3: CASSYLDQRGTDTQYF
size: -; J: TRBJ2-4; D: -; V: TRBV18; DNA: TGTGCCCGGTTTGAGACAGCCAAAAACATTCAGTACTTC; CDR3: CARFETAKNIQYF
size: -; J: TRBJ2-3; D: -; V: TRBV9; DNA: TGTGCCAGCAGCGTCACGGGTTACACAGATACGCAGTATTTT; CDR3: CASSVTGYTDTQYF
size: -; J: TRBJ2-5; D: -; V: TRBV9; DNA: TGTGCCAGCAGCGTAAACCAAGAGACCCAGTACTTC; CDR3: CASSVNQETQYF
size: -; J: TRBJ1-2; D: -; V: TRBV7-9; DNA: TGTGCCAGCAGCTTAGGTACGGGCTACACCTTC; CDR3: CASSLGTGYTF
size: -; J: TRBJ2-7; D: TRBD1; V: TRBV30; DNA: TGTGCCTGGGGCCAGGGGGCCCTCTCCTACGAGCAGTACTTC; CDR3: CAWGQGALSYEQYF
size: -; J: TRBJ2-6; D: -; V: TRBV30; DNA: TGTGCCTGGAGCGGGAACTCTGGGGCCAACGTCCTGACTTTC; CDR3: CAWSGNSGANVLTF
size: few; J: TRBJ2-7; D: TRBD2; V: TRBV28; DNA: TGTGCCAGCAGGTCACCCGGGACTAGGTCTCTCTACGAGCAGTACTTC; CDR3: CASRSPGTRSLYEQYF
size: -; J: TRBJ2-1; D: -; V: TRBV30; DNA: TGTGCCTGGACCGACAGGCCCATTTACAATGAGCAGTTCTTC; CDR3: CAWTDRPIYNEQFF
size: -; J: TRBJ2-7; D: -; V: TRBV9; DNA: TGTGCCAGCAGCGTTGGGACGCAATCCTACGAGCAGTACTTC; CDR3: CASSVGTQSYEQYF
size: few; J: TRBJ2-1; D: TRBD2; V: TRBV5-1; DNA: TGCGCCAGCAGCCTCGGACTAGCGGGAGTCAATGAGCAGTTCTTC; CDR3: CASSLGLAGVNEQFF
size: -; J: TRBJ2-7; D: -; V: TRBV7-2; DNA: TGTGCCAGCAGCTTAGCGTTCAGCTACGAGCAGTACTTC; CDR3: CASSLAFSYEQYF
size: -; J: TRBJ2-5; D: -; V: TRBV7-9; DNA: TGTGCCAGCAGTTTTAGTCGGGATAAAGAGACCCAGTACTTC; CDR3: CASSFSRDKETQYF
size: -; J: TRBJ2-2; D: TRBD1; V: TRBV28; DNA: TGTGCCAGCAGTCCCCAGGGGGCGCAGGCCACCGGGGAGCTGTTTTTT; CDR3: CASSPQGAQATGELFF
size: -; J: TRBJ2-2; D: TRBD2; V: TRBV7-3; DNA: TGTGCCAGCAGCCTGGGCGGGAGTTATGTCGGGGAGCTGTTTTTT; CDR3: CASSLGGSYVGELFF
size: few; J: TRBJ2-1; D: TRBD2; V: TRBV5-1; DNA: TGCGCCAGCAGCCTTACTAGCGGGGGACCGAACAATGAGCAGTTCTTC; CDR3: CASSLTSGGPNNEQFF
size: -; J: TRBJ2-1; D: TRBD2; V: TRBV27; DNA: TGTGCCAGCAGTGGTAGCGGGAGGGTCTACAATGAGCAGTTCTTC; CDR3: CASSGSGRVYNEQFF
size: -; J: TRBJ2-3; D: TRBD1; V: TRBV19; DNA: TGTGCCAGTAGCCACGCCCGGGACAGGGACACAGATACGCAGTATTTT; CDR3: CASSHARDRDTDTQYF
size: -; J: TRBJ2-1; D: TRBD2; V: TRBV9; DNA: TGTGCCAGCAGCGTAGAGGCTAGCGGGAGTTATGAGCAGTTCTTC; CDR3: CASSVEASGSYEQFF
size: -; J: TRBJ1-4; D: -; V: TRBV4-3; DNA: TGCGCCAGCAGCCAAGAACAGGCCAGGGACGAAAAACTGTTTTTT; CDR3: CASSQEQARDEKLFF
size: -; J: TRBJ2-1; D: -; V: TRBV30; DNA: TGTGCCTGGAGTGTACAGCCGTACGAGCGGTACAATGAGCAGTTCTTC; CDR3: CAWSVQPYERYNEQFF
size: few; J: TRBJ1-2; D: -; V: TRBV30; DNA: TGTGCCTGTGAGGGGGTGTACGGCTACACCTTC; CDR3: CACEGVYGYTF
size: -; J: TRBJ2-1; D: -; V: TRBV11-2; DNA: TGTGCCAGCAGCTCTCGGACTCCTTCCTACAATGAGCAGTTCTTC; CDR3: CASSSRTPSYNEQFF
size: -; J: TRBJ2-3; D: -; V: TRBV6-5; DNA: TGTGCCAGCAGTTACGATTGGGGCTCGGGATCAGATACGCAGTATTTT; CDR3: CASSYDWGSGSDTQYF
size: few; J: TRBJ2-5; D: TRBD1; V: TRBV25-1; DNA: TGTGCCAGCAGTGAATGGGGGACAGGGGGCATGGAGACCCAGTACTTC; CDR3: CASSEWGTGGMETQYF
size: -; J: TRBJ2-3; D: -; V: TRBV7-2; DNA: TGTGCCAGCAGCTTAAGCTGCTGGGGCACAGATACGCAGTATTTT; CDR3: CASSLSCWGTDTQYF
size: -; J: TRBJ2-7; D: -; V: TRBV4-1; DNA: TGCGCCAGCAGCCGCTCCGACGGGGTCTACGAGCAGTACTTC; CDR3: CASSRSDGVYEQYF
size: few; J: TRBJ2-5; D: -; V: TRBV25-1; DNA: TGTGCCAGCAAGAAACGAGAGACCCAGTACTTC; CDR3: CASKKRETQYF